This T cell receptor beta chain was found in a study of blood T cells in healthy people across ages. Study-wide points: It was the long-lived donors that had more naive CD4+ cells and higher diversity than aged donors. One million T cells yielded diversity estimates that were considered underestimates.

A second PCR of 7 to 11 cycles used a sample-barcoded 5' primer and a J-beta primer mix. TCRdb re-called the 5' RACE reads with MiXCR, one entry per CDR3 protein. The sample lists 730,000 or so distinct CDR3 sequences, around 38% occurring once. As concerns this clonotype: Its antigen is still unknown. Germline is not matched at one junction end, which may reflect a read error.

CDR1 and CDR2 from the germline V gene are SSHAT and FNYEAQ (reference sequence). The CDR3 is 14 amino acids. The chain recombines TRBV7-7 with TRBJ2-5; D gene unclear. The sequence derives from a man older than 75 in good health. The sequencing sample was made of blood. The CDR3 here is CASSSLGGRETQYF. The CDR3 DNA sequence: TGTGCTAGCAGCTCCCTAGGTGGGCGAGAGACCCAGTACTTC. The full variable domain, its missing parts supplied by reference TRBV7-7 and TRBJ2-5, is GAGVSQSPRYKVTKRGQDVTLRCDPISSHATLYWYQQALGQGPEFLTYFNYEAQPDKSGLPSDRFSAERPEGSISTLTIQRTEQRDSAMYRCASSSLGGRETQYFGPGTRLLVL.